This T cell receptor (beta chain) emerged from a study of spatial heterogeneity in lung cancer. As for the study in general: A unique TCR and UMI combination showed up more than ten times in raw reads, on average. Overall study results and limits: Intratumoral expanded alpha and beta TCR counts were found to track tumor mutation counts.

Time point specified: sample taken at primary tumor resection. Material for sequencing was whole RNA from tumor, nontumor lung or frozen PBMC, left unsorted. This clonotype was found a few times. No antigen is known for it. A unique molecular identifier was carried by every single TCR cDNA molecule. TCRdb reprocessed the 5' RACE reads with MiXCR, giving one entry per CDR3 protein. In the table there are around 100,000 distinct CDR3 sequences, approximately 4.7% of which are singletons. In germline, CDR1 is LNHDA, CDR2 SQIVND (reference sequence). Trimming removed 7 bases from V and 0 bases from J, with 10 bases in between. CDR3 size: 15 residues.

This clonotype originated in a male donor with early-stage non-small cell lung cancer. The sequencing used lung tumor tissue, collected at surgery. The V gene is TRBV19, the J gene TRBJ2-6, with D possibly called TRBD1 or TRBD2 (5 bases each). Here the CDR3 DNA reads TGTGCCAGTACTCATGGGGGCTCTGGGGCCAACGTCCTGACTTTC. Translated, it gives CASTHGGSGANVLTF.